The 23 T cell receptor beta chains presented below share a single source sample, sequenced in a study of blood T cell repertoires in COVID-19 (dated by TCRdb to about 2020). Library preparation employed the immunoSEQ multiplex PCR assay. TCRdb obtained this table from immuneACCESS and retained in-frame rearrangements with V and J assigned. These tables miss some clones; where compared with another copy, unresolved V genes account for less than half of the shortfall, and the remainder is unexplained. Here the sample has about 380,000 clones; 88% occur a single time. Less than 1.5% of the sample belongs to the ten largest clones. The sample comprised PBMCs or T cells enriched from blood (not recorded which). All receptors come from a woman under 30 who had recovered from COVID-19.

The chain links TRBV5-1 to TRBJ1-6; perhaps TRBD1 as D (6 bases). This CDR3 has 15 residues. Germline CDR1 and CDR2: SGHRS and YFSETQ. V gave up 0 bases and J gave up 9 bases, with 13 bases separating them. CDR3 residues: CASSLGETGASPLHF. CDR3 DNA sequence: TGCGCCAGCAGCTTGGGTGAGACAGGTGCTTCACCCCTCCACTTT.

V is TRBV23-1 and J is TRBJ2-7; 10 bases align to TRBD2. TRBV23-1 is an ORF; its function is uncertain. The ends lost 2 bases at V and 0 bases at J; junction bases unmatched: 4. This CDR3 spans 16 amino acids. Written as DNA, the CDR3 is TGCGCCAGCAGTCAAACCCGGACTAGCGGCTCCTACGAGCAGTACTTC. Protein product: CASSQTRTSGSYEQYF.

This rearrangement joins TRBV2 to TRBJ1-2; the match to TRBD1 covers 12 bases. Germline-derived CDR1 and CDR2 are SNHLY and FYNNEI. The CDR3 loop spans 12 amino acids. Trimming at V came to 8 bases and at J to 8 bases, leaving 3 bases not matched to a gene. The CDR3 here is CASRDRGPGYTF. In DNA form, the CDR3 reads TGTGCCAGCCGGGACAGGGGGCCCGGCTACACCTTC.

This clone was picked up one time. This chain connects TRBV6-1 to TRBJ2-5; TRBD1 agrees at 7 bases. CDR3 length: 16 amino acids. Losses at the gene ends were 3 bases for V and 5 bases for J; bases not matched to a gene: 12. Germline assignment: CDR1 MNHNS and CDR2 SASEGT. The CDR3 DNA sequence: TGTGCCAGCAGTGAGGGGACAGTTGGGGTCCGGGAGACCCAGTACTTC. Protein product: CASSEGTVGVRETQYF.

This rearrangement joins TRBV4-1 to TRBJ2-7; D possibly corresponds to TRBD2 (5 bases). The CDR3 loop spans 14 amino acids. CDR1 is MGHRA, CDR2 YSYEKL, per germline. V lost 1 base and J lost 5, with 12 bases in between. The CDR3 bases are TGCGCCAGCAGCCAAGTACCGGGGTCTCACGAGCAGTACTTC. Amino acid sequence: CASSQVPGSHEQYF.

The chain has TRBV11-2 and TRBJ1-3; D is perhaps TRBD1 (6 bases). The germline V and J ends were trimmed by 0 bases and 3 bases, with 15 bases remaining between them. The CDR3 has 17 residues. Per germline, CDR1 SGHAT and CDR2 FQNNGV. CDR3: CASSLDRQGLSGNTIYF. Written as DNA, the CDR3 is TGTGCCAGCAGCTTAGATCGGCAGGGGTTAAGTGGAAACACCATATATTTT.

V gene TRBV30 combines with J gene TRBJ1-6, with 8 bases aligning to TRBD1. Germline assignment: CDR1 GTSNPN and CDR2 SVGIG (reference sequence). J lost 0 bases, V lost 0 bases, and 4 bases had no gene match. There are 17 residues in the CDR3. CDR3 in DNA: TGTGCCTGGAGTGTAGACAGGGGAGGCTCCTATAATTCACCCCTCCACTTT. Encoded protein: CAWSVDRGGSYNSPLHF.

The chain combines TRBV7-9 with TRBJ1-1, with TRBD1 identical over 10 bases. This CDR3 is 14 amino acids long. With 4 bases clipped from V and 6 bases from J, the junction kept 5 bases outside the gene matches. Germline V gives CDR1 SEHNR, CDR2 FQNEAQ (reference sequence). The CDR3 is CASSSGDRGPEAFF. The CDR3, as DNA: TGTGCCAGCAGCTCGGGGGACAGGGGACCTGAAGCTTTCTTT.

The J gene is TRBJ2-5, the V gene TRBV19, with 8 bases aligning to TRBD2. The CDR3 length is 15 residues. Unmatched junction bases numbered 11, after V lost 6 bases and J lost 5 bases. Germline V gives CDR1 LNHDA, CDR2 SQIVND (reference sequence). This CDR3 is CASRPGGGRRETQYF. DNA for the CDR3: TGTGCCAGTAGACCCGGCGGGGGGCGACGGGAGACCCAGTACTTC.

This sequence joins TRBV4-1 and TRBJ1-6; D is unclear. Germline lookup yields CDR1 MGHRA and CDR2 YSYEKL. The CDR3 runs to 18 residues. V was clipped by 3 bases and J by 6 bases, with 21 bases between them. This CDR3 reads CASSHGEGESGSNSPLHF. In DNA, the CDR3 is TGCGCCAGCAGCCATGGGGAGGGAGAGTCTGGGAGTAATTCACCCCTCCACTTT.

The chain employs TRBV5-4 and TRBJ1-2, with 8 bases matching TRBD1. J was trimmed by 2 bases and V by 5 bases; bases with no gene match: 8. In germline, CDR1 is SGHNT, CDR2 YYREEE (reference sequence). The CDR3 has 15 residues. The DNA for the CDR3 is TGTGCCAGCAGACTCGACAGGGGTGGCAACTATGGCTACACCTTC. It translates to CASRLDRGGNYGYTF.

V is TRBV24-1 and J is TRBJ2-3; TRBD1 matches 9 bases. J was trimmed by 4 bases and V by 5 bases; bases with no gene match: 6. The germline V gene encodes CDR1 KGHDR and CDR2 SFDVKD. This CDR3 comprises 15 residues. The CDR3 spells CATSGGQGFSDTQYF. CDR3 DNA sequence: TGTGCCACCAGTGGGGGACAGGGATTTTCAGATACGCAGTATTTT.

This chain joins TRBV11-3 and TRBJ2-1; no firm D call. The V end was cut by 1 base, the J end by 1 base, with 14 bases between. Germline CDR1 is SGHNT and CDR2 is YENEEA. This CDR3 has 17 residues. The CDR3: CASSLGAHSGSYNEQFF. The CDR3 DNA reads as TGTGCCAGCAGCTTAGGTGCTCATTCGGGTTCCTACAATGAGCAGTTCTTC. Filled out from reference TRBV11-3 and TRBJ2-1, the complete variable domain reads EAGVVQSPRYKIIEKKQPVAFWCNPISGHNTLYWYLQNLGQGPELLIRYENEEAVDDSQLPKDRFSAERLKGVDSTLKIQPAELGDSAVYLCASSLGAHSGSYNEQFFGPGTRLTVL.

This chain uses TRBV7-8 with TRBJ1-5; 9 bases are a match to TRBD1. CDR3 length: 19 amino acids. In germline, CDR1 is SGHVS, CDR2 FQNEAQ. J gave up 0 bases and V 2 bases, and 11 bases lay outside the gene matches. CDR3 sequence reads: CASSLTTGGLHTSNQPQHF. The CDR3 region has the DNA TGTGCCAGCAGCTTAACAACAGGGGGCCTTCATACTAGCAATCAGCCCCAGCATTTT.

This chain connects TRBV14 to TRBJ1-6; 7 bases map to TRBD1. V dropped 3 bases and J dropped 7; count of bases not matched to a gene: 6. The CDR3 length is 15 residues. CDR1 is SGHDN, CDR2 FVKESK, per germline. Written as DNA, the CDR3 is TGTGCCAGCAGCCAGCAGACAGGGTGGAATTCACCCCTCCACTTT. Translation: CASSQQTGWNSPLHF.

The gene calls are TRBV6-5 and TRBJ2-1; TRBD1 is a possible D gene (6 bases). Germline V CDR1 and CDR2: MNHEY, SVGAGI. The V gene lost 5 bases and the J gene lost 4 bases, with 12 bases spanning the gap. The CDR3 covers 14 residues. Here the CDR3 reads CASSTKDRYNEQFF. Here the CDR3 DNA reads TGTGCCAGCAGTACGAAGGACAGATACAATGAGCAGTTCTTC.

In its sample, this clone was seen once. One junction end disagrees with the germline gene, perhaps due to a read error. The chain has TRBV5-6 and TRBJ1-3; TRBD1 aligns across 7 bases. Germline V lookup: CDR1 SGHDT, CDR2 YYEEEE. This CDR3 is 17 amino acids long. CDR3 bases: TGTGCCAGCAGCTCCACCGGGACAGACCTGTCTGGAGACACCATATATTTT. This codes for CASSSTGTDLSGDTIYF.

The chain employs TRBV7-8 and TRBJ1-2, with 9 positions matching TRBD1. The length of the CDR3 is 16 residues. Germline CDR1 reads SGHVS; CDR2 reads FQNEAQ. Losses at the gene ends were 1 base for V and 4 bases for J; bases not matched to a gene: 7. CDR3 residues: CASSLVGTGIAYGYTF. In nucleotides, the CDR3 is TGTGCCAGCAGCTTAGTAGGGACAGGGATTGCCTATGGCTACACCTTC. Drawing the rest from reference TRBV7-8 and TRBJ1-2, the complete variable domain is GAGVSQSPRYKVAKRGQDVALRCDPISGHVSLFWYQQALGQGPEFLTYFQNEAQLDKSGLPSDRFFAERPEGSVSTLKIQRTQQEDSAVYLCASSLVGTGIAYGYTFGSGTRLTVV.

CDR3 nucleotide sequence: TGTGCCAGCAGCCCTAGGGCGGGGGCGGTCACCGGGGAGCTGTTTTTT. Translating it yields CASSPRAGAVTGELFF. The rearrangement uses TRBV9 and TRBJ2-2; TRBD2 might be the D (7 bases). The CDR3 contains 16 residues. Germline V lookup: CDR1 SGDLS, CDR2 YYNGEE. Trimming took 4 bases from V and 4 from J, leaving 17 bases between them.

This clone has just one count. The chain has TRBV24-1 and TRBJ2-2; D is unresolved. The CDR3 has 13 residues. CDR1 is KGHDR and CDR2 is SFDVKD in the germline V gene. The ends were cut back, 5 bases at V and 5 bases at J, with 8 bases in the middle. For the CDR3, the DNA is TGTGCCACCAGTGCCTTTCTTACCGGGGAGCTGTTTTTT. Protein: CATSAFLTGELFF.

The chain recombines TRBV6-5 with TRBJ1-2, with TRBD1 identical over 8 bases. This CDR3 is built from 12 residues. V shed 6 bases and J 5 bases; nucleotides not matched to a gene: 2. The germline gives CDR1 MNHEY, CDR2 SVGAGI. The CDR3: CASRDREYGYTF. CDR3 sequence (DNA): TGTGCCAGCAGGGACAGGGAGTATGGCTACACCTTC.

This clone was detected once. The genes are TRBV7-9 and TRBJ1-1; 11 bases align to TRBD1. There are 17 residues in the CDR3. Germline loops: CDR1 SEHNR, CDR2 FQNEAQ (reference sequence). J gave up 3 bases and V 4 bases, and 10 bases lay outside the gene matches. The CDR3 here is CASSSDRGRGRDTEAFF. CDR3 sequence (DNA): TGTGCCAGCAGCTCGGACAGGGGGCGCGGCAGGGACACTGAAGCTTTCTTT.

The chain has TRBV7-6 and TRBJ1-1, with TRBD1 as a possible D gene (6 bases). This CDR3 region has 15 residues. V lost 5 bases to trimming and J lost 4 bases, with 17 bases between them. Per germline, CDR1 SGHVS and CDR2 FNYEAQ. The CDR3 DNA reads as TGTGCCAGCAGCCTAAACCAGGGGACGATCACTGAAGCTTTCTTT. Translating it yields CASSLNQGTITEAFF. Full variable domain (remainder filled in from reference TRBV7-6 and TRBJ1-1): GAGVSQSPRYKVTKRGQDVALRCDPISGHVSLYWYRQALGQGPEFLTYFNYEAQQDKSGLPNDRFSAERPEGSISTLTIQRTEQRDSAMYRCASSLNQGTITEAFFGQGTRLTVV.